A single sample is the source of the 29 T cell receptor beta chains below, sequenced in a study of T cells in Graves' hyperthyroidism and ophthalmopathy. RNA transcripts provided the source from which TCR beta CDR3 regions were amplified. Using the HTBI primer set, a first-round RT-PCR was run on the TCR CDR3. TCRdb ran MiXCR on the multiplex PCR reads and lists one entry per CDR3 protein. This sample carries 250,000 to 300,000 distinct CDR3 sequences, around 20% of them seen once, and the ten largest clones take about two fifths. The material sequenced was blood. These receptors originate from a man aged 45-65 years with Graves' ophthalmopathy.

This clonotype appeared a few times. CDR3 sequence reads: CSASRELNTGELFF. CDR3 nucleotide sequence: TGCAGTGCTAGTCGGGAGTTAAACACCGGGGAGCTGTTTTTT. The chain uses TRBV20-1 and TRBJ2-2, with D possibly matching TRBD2 (6 bases). The CDR3 has 14 residues. Looked up from germline, CDR1 is DFQATT and CDR2 is SNEGSKA (reference sequence). V lost 3 bases and J 2 bases, leaving 10 bases between the germline ends.

The CDR3 DNA reads as TGTGCCAGCAGCTTAGATCCCTTAGCGGGAGTGAACACCGGGGAGCTGTTTTTT. It specifies CASSLDPLAGVNTGELFF. The V gene is TRBV11-2, the J gene TRBJ2-2; 9 bases agree with TRBD2. The CDR3 consists of 18 residues. Germline lookup yields CDR1 SGHAT and CDR2 FQNNGV. The J segment lost 1 base and the V segment lost 0 bases, leaving 6 bases of the junction unmatched.

This clonotype appeared many times. The chain uses TRBV28 and TRBJ1-4; D gene ambiguous. This CDR3 region has 16 residues. Trimming took 6 bases from V and 8 from J, leaving 22 bases between them. Germline values: CDR1 MDHEN, CDR2 SYDVKM. The CDR3 DNA sequence: TGTGCCAGCAGCCCTCTTGGAGGAAGGGTAAACGAAAAACTGTTTTTT. The encoded protein is CASSPLGGRVNEKLFF.

A few counts support this clonotype. This clone may be a read error of a much larger clone one base away. J is TRBJ2-1 and V is TRBV5-5; 9 bases fit TRBD2. The CDR3 spans 15 residues. Germline CDR1 is SGHKS and CDR2 is YYEKEE (reference sequence). The CDR3, as DNA: TGTGCCAGCAGCCCCGGACTAGCGTCCTACGATGAGCAGTTCTTC. Translating gives CASSPGLASYDEQFF.

This clonotype was seen repeatedly, ten times or more. V and J are TRBV28 and TRBJ2-7, with D possibly matching TRBD2 (6 bases). V was trimmed by 8 bases and J by 2 bases, leaving 13 bases between them. Germline assignment: CDR1 MDHEN and CDR2 SYDVKM. The CDR3 is 13 residues long. This CDR3 is CASLPGGTYEQYF. The CDR3 nucleotides are TGTGCCAGCTTGCCCGGGGGAACCTACGAGCAGTACTTC.

The chain uses TRBV3-1 and TRBJ2-1; 10 positions match TRBD2. CDR1 is LGHDT, CDR2 YNNKEL, per germline (reference sequence). The CDR3 spans 15 residues. V lost 3 bases to trimming and J lost 7 bases; unmatched junction nucleotides: 6. The CDR3 region is CASSQLAGEVNEQFF. The CDR3 DNA reads TGTGCCAGCAGCCAGCTAGCGGGAGAAGTAAATGAGCAGTTCTTC.

The rearrangement links TRBV24-1 to TRBJ2-3, with 8 bases aligning to TRBD1. Germline V gives CDR1 KGHDR, CDR2 SFDVKD. V was pared by 3 bases and J by 2 bases, with 3 bases of the junction left unmatched. The CDR3 has 15 residues. The CDR3 loop reads CATSDRTGLTDTQYF. CDR3 DNA sequence: TGTGCCACCAGTGATAGGACAGGGCTCACAGATACGCAGTATTTT.

This chain joins TRBV6-4 and TRBJ2-6; D is uncertain. V was cut by 2 bases and J by 0 bases, with 5 bases left in between. The CDR3 extends over 15 amino acids. CDR1 and CDR2 (germline): MRHNA, SNTAGT. The CDR3 region has the DNA TGTGCCAGCAGTGACCAAAACTCTGGGGCCAACGTCCTGACTTTC. This gives the protein CASSDQNSGANVLTF.

The chain carries TRBV6-5 and TRBJ2-1; 9 bases fit TRBD1. CDR1 is MNHEY and CDR2 is SVGAGI in the germline V gene. The CDR3 is 17 amino acids. With V trimmed by 4 bases and J by 7 bases, 14 bases remained unmatched. The CDR3 protein is CASSSSPGQGVVNEQFF. The CDR3 DNA follows: TGTGCCAGCAGTTCCTCCCCGGGACAGGGTGTCGTAAATGAGCAGTTCTTC.

Regarding this clonotype: The junction and the germline gene differ at one end; a read error may be behind it. The chain uses TRBV7-7 and TRBJ2-1; TRBD1 or TRBD2 may be the D gene (5 bases each). Germline-derived CDR1 and CDR2 are SSHAT and FNYEAQ (reference sequence). CDR3 length: 13 amino acids. DNA of the CDR3: TGTGCTAGCAGCCCCGGGACCAGCGGTGAGCAGTTCTTC. It translates to CASSPGTSGEQFF.

This rearrangement joins TRBV5-6 to TRBJ1-6; 7 positions match TRBD1. V lost 3 bases, J lost 9 bases, and 21 bases stayed unmatched. The germline CDR1 and CDR2 sequences are SGHDT and YYEEEE. The CDR3 has 19 amino acids. CDR3 nucleotide sequence: TGTGCCAGCAGCTGGGGTGCAGATCGCCAGGGGGTGCGAGGTTCACCCCTCCACTTT. This gives the protein CASSWGADRQGVRGSPLHF.

In this sample, this clonotype turned up a few times. As DNA, the CDR3 is TGCAGTGCTAAGGGGACAGAAACTAATGAAAAACTGTTTTTT. It translates to CSAKGTETNEKLFF. The genes are TRBV20-1 and TRBJ1-4; 7 nucleotides line up with TRBD1. The CDR3 sequence is 14 residues long. Trimming removed 4 bases from V and 1 base from J; junction bases left unmatched: 3. CDR1 DFQATT and CDR2 SNEGSKA come from the germline V gene (reference sequence).

This clonotype was recorded many times. The chain carries TRBV13 and TRBJ2-3; D not resolved. This CDR3 has 13 residues. The V gene's germline CDR1 is PRHDT and CDR2 FYEKMQ (reference sequence). Trimming removed 2 bases at V and 3 bases at J, with 6 bases between. The DNA of the CDR3 is TGTGCCAGCAGCTTAAGGAATACAGATACGCAGTATTTT. Amino acids: CASSLRNTDTQYF.

The gene calls are TRBV28 and TRBJ1-5, with D possibly TRBD1 on 5 matching bases. Trimming cost V 5 bases and J 4 bases, with 12 bases left between them. The CDR3 sequence is 14 residues long. The V gene's germline CDR1 is MDHEN and CDR2 SYDVKM. This chain's CDR3 is CASSPPGGNQPQHF. In DNA, the CDR3 is TGTGCCAGCAGTCCACCGGGGGGGAATCAGCCCCAGCATTTT.

The rearrangement uses TRBV20-1 and TRBJ2-2, with D unresolved. CDR1 is DFQATT, CDR2 SNEGSKA, per germline (reference sequence). The germline V and J ends were trimmed by 3 bases and 0 bases, with 5 bases remaining between them. This CDR3 contains 13 residues. The CDR3 sequence is CSARETNTGELFF. The CDR3 DNA sequence: TGCAGTGCTAGGGAAACGAACACCGGGGAGCTGTTTTTT.

The chain employs TRBV29-1 and TRBJ2-5; maybe TRBD1 (6 bases). The V gene's germline CDR1 is SQVTM and CDR2 ANQGSEA. This CDR3 spans 14 amino acids. Trimming removed 5 bases from V and 5 bases from J, with 18 bases in between. CDR3 in DNA: TGCAGCGTTCTGGGGGCCGGGCCGGCGGAGACCCAGTACTTC. Its protein product is CSVLGAGPAETQYF.

The V call is TRBV9, the J call TRBJ2-1; 9 bases agree with TRBD2. After removal of 0 bases from V and 6 bases from J, the junction contained 4 bases not matched to a gene. Germline loops: CDR1 SGDLS, CDR2 YYNGEE. This CDR3 contains 15 residues. CDR3 bases: TGTGCCAGCAGCGTAGCTGCGGGAGGGCCCAATGAGCAGTTCTTC. Protein product: CASSVAAGGPNEQFF.

The rearrangement uses TRBV4-1 and TRBJ2-7; tentatively, D is TRBD2 (5 bases). The CDR3 extends over 12 amino acids. V was shortened by 1 base and J by 6 bases, with 7 bases between the two germline ends. Germline CDR1 MGHRA, CDR2 YSYEKL. The CDR3 DNA follows: TGCGCCAGCAGCCAAGGGGAGTCCGAGCAGTACTTC. Translated: CASSQGESEQYF.

This clonotype was detected many times. The CDR3 DNA reads as TGTGCCTGGAGTGCCCCCCGGACAGGCTCTGGAAACACCATATATTTT. Encoded protein: CAWSAPRTGSGNTIYF. The V call is TRBV30, the J call TRBJ1-3, with 7 bases identical to TRBD1. The junction had 6 bases not matched to a gene; V was cut back by 1 base and J by 0 bases. The CDR3 contains 16 residues. Germline CDR1 and CDR2: GTSNPN and SVGIG (reference sequence).

This clonotype has a count of ten or more. This sequence joins TRBV10-3 and TRBJ2-7; D is uncertain. Trimming pared 2 bases from V and 0 bases from J, leaving 5 bases between. The CDR3 contains 13 residues. Germline V gene data show CDR1 as ENHRY and CDR2 as SYGVKD. DNA of the CDR3: TGTGCCATCAGTGAGAGGACCTCCTACGAGCAGTACTTC. The encoded protein is CAISERTSYEQYF.

The chain uses TRBV7-2 and TRBJ2-1; D remains unclear. The CDR3 spans 14 residues. Trimming shortened V by 1 base and J by 4 bases, and 8 bases separated the two germline ends. Germline CDR1 SGHTA, CDR2 FQGNSA. CDR3 protein: CASSLGLGYNEQFF. The CDR3 DNA follows: TGTGCCAGCAGCTTAGGTTTGGGGTACAATGAGCAGTTCTTC.

This clonotype was counted at least ten times. The DNA of the CDR3 is TGTGCCACCAGCAGAGATTGGGCTGAAGCTTTCTTT. It translates to CATSRDWAEAFF. This chain links TRBV15 with TRBJ1-1; no firm D call. Looked up from germline, CDR1 is LNHNV and CDR2 is YYDKDF (reference sequence). Trimming shortened V by 0 bases and J by 6 bases, and 5 bases separated the two germline ends. The CDR3 runs to 12 residues.

This clonotype was seen repeatedly, ten times or more. V gene TRBV9 combines with J gene TRBJ1-1, with D unclear. The CDR3 is 14 amino acids. CDR1 SGDLS and CDR2 YYNGEE come from the germline V gene. V lost 4 bases and J lost 4, with 14 bases in between. CDR3 in DNA: TGTGCCAGCAGCCCCCGCCCCTCGTCCACTGAAGCTTTCTTT. It encodes CASSPRPSSTEAFF.

This clonotype appeared many times. The chain joins TRBV28 to TRBJ1-2; D might be TRBD1 (5 bases). Trimming left V 5 bases short and J 4 bases short, with 14 bases between. This CDR3 has 14 amino acids. Germline CDR1 MDHEN, CDR2 SYDVKM. This CDR3 is CASSGPGAGYGYTF. The CDR3 DNA is TGTGCCAGCAGTGGCCCCGGGGCCGGCTATGGCTACACCTTC.

This clonotype was observed a handful of times. The chain combines TRBV6-1 with TRBJ2-3, with 11 bases aligning to TRBD2. This CDR3 spans 17 amino acids. Losses at the gene ends were 6 bases for V and 4 bases for J; bases not matched to a gene: 12. Germline CDR1 MNHNS, CDR2 SASEGT. The CDR3 nucleotides are TGTGCCAGCAGCCTAAGGGGACTAGCGGAGGCCCCAGATACGCAGTATTTT. Protein sequence: CASSLRGLAEAPDTQYF.

The table lists this clonotype with many counts. This chain connects TRBV6-6 to TRBJ2-7; D might be TRBD1 or TRBD2, each matching 5 bases. V dropped 2 bases and J dropped 0 bases, with 11 bases sitting between them. The germline gives CDR1 MNHNY, CDR2 SVGAGI (reference sequence). CDR3 length equals 15 residues. CDR3 sequence: CASSYMAGTSYEQYF. The CDR3 nucleotides read TGTGCCAGCAGTTACATGGCAGGGACCTCCTACGAGCAGTACTTC.

CDR3 DNA: TGTGCCAGCACCCCGAACACCGGGGAGCTGTTTTTT. Amino acids: CASTPNTGELFF. The chain couples TRBV9 to TRBJ2-2; D unclear. The germline V gene encodes CDR1 SGDLS and CDR2 YYNGEE. CDR3 length equals 12 residues. V was shortened by 6 bases and J by 0 bases, with 3 bases between the two germline ends.

This clonotype was counted a few times. This may come from a read error, since a much larger clone is one base off. This chain connects TRBV18 to TRBJ2-7; 7 nucleotides match TRBD1. The CDR3 is made up of 14 amino acids. The germline V gene encodes CDR1 KGHSH and CDR2 LQKENI. V lost 6 bases and J lost 3; bases outside the gene matches: 8. As DNA, the CDR3 is TGTGCCAGCTCCCCCGGGACAGTGGACTACGAGCAGTACTTC. This translates into CASSPGTVDYEQYF.

The chain combines TRBV28 with TRBJ2-7; the D is unclear. In germline, CDR1 is MDHEN, CDR2 SYDVKM. This CDR3 comprises 14 residues. V shed 5 bases and J shed 5 bases, with 16 bases lying between them. The CDR3, as DNA: TGTGCCAGCAGTATGCTTCTCGCGGAGAACGAGCAGTACTTC. Amino acids: CASSMLLAENEQYF.